Sequencing of this T cell receptor beta chain was carried out in a study of shared clonotypes between healthy human individuals. Study-wide background: CD8 memory received one plate per donor, CD8 naive two, CD4 memory three and CD4 naive three. Study-level results: Sorted-subset sequencing, rarefaction showed, was incomplete despite large depth. Collection of samples was limited to blood; tissue repertoires likely differ. For naive CD4 cells, roughly 5% of clonotypes were shared across a handful of donors.

CD45RO negativity and positive selection for CCR7 defined naive CD8 cells, a population that excluded terminally differentiated effector memory CD45RA+ cells. The repertoire was sequenced with immunoSEQ multiplex PCR; TCRdb's copy has only in-frame clones and lacks some. The sample includes 1.5 million to 2.5 million clones, about 94% of them seen just once. Comments on this clone: Antigen unknown.

This clonotype was obtained from a man younger than 35 in good health. What was sequenced was naive CD8+ T cells sorted from blood.

CDR3 bases: TGTGCCAGCAGCGCCACGGGGAACCGCTCTGGAAACACCATATATTTT. Its protein product is CASSATGNRSGNTIYF. The gene calls are TRBV13 and TRBJ1-3; D is uncertain. The CDR3 is made up of 16 amino acids. Germline V lookup: CDR1 PRHDT, CDR2 FYEKMQ (reference sequence). V lost 5 bases and J 0 bases, leaving 14 bases between the germline ends.